The following is a T cell receptor beta chain sequence with its context. TCRdb's copy holds only in-frame clones and misses some; the assay was immunoSEQ multiplex PCR. The table includes roughly 210,000 clones, 88% detected once. This CDR3 has 13 residues. From germline, CDR1 is KGHDR and CDR2 SFDVKD. Trimming cost V 5 bases and J 8 bases, with 14 bases left between them. The sample originates from a study of blood T cell repertoires in COVID-19. The V and J genes are TRBV24-1 and TRBJ1-2, with D tentatively TRBD1 (6 bases). The sequence was collected from a man aged 70-80 years with acute or convalescent COVID-19. The sequencing input was peripheral blood. CDR3 bases: TGTGCCACCAGTGCTACAGGGTTAGGGGGCTACACCTTC. Its translation is CATSATGLGGYTF.